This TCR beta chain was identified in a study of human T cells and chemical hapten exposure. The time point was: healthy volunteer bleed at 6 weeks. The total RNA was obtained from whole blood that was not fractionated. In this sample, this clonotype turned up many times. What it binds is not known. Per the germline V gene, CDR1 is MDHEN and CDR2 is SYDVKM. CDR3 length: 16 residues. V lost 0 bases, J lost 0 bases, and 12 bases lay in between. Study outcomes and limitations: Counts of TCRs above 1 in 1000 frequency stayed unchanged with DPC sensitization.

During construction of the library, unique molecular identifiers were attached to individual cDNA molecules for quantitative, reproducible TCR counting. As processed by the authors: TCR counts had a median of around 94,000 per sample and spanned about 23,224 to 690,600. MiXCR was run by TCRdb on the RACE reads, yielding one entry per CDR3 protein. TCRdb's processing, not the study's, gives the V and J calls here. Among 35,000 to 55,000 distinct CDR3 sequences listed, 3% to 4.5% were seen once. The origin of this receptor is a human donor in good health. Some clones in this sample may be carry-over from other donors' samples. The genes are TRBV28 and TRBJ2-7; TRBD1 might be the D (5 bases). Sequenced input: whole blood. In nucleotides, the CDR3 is TGTGCCAGCAGTTTATGGGCAGGGCAAATCTCCTACGAGCAGTACTTC. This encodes CASSLWAGQISYEQYF.